Listed here are 5 T cell receptor beta chains from one sample, sequenced in a study of shared clonotypes between healthy human individuals. This table comes from immunoSEQ multiplex PCR, and its TCRdb copy is limited to in-frame clones, with some not included. Of around 580,000 clones in the sample, more than 95% were seen once. CD45RO-negative, CCR7-selected cells formed the naive CD8 fraction, which excluded terminally differentiated effector memory CD45RA+ cells. Sequenced input: naive CD8+ T cells sorted from blood. These receptor sequences come from a man aged 25 to 40 in good health.

The V gene is TRBV28, the J gene TRBJ2-2, with D maybe TRBD2 (5 bases). CDR1 is MDHEN and CDR2 is SYDVKM in the germline V gene. The CDR3 totals 14 residues. Trimming removed 7 bases from V and 3 bases from J, with 12 bases in between. For the CDR3, the DNA is TGTGCCAGCAACGGGGTTTTAGACACCGGGGAGCTGTTTTTT. Its translation is CASNGVLDTGELFF. The whole variable domain, remainder taken from reference TRBV28 and TRBJ2-2, is DVKVTQSSRYLVKRTGEKVFLECVQDMDHENMFWYRQDPGLGLRLIYFSYDVKMKEKGDIPEGYSVSREKKERFSLILESASTNQTSMYLCASNGVLDTGELFFGEGSRLTVL.

V is TRBV27 and J is TRBJ2-1; D may be TRBD2 (5 bases). The CDR3 extends over 13 amino acids. V was cut by 10 bases and J by 7 bases, with 17 bases left in between. Germline V gene lookup returns CDR1 MNHEY and CDR2 SMNVEV (reference sequence). CDR3 nucleotides: TGTGCCACGACCTCCGGGATTTGGAATGAGCAGTTCTTC. This gives the protein CATTSGIWNEQFF.

The chain employs TRBV7-9 and TRBJ2-3, with D uncertain. V was pared by 11 bases and J by 4 bases, with 16 bases between. Germline CDR1 SEHNR, CDR2 FQNEAQ (reference sequence). The CDR3 length is 13 residues. The CDR3 DNA sequence: TGTGCCGGACGGACCTTACAACCAGATACGCAGTATTTT. Residues: CAGRTLQPDTQYF.

V gene TRBV2 combines with J gene TRBJ2-6; 7 bases agree with TRBD2. The CDR3 has 18 amino acids. Trimming at V came to 1 base and at J to 1 base, leaving 7 bases not matched to a gene. CDR1 is SNHLY and CDR2 is FYNNEI in the germline V gene. As DNA, the CDR3 is TGTGCCAGCAGTGAAGGCTACCGCGGGGGATCTGGGGCCAACGTCCTGACTTTC. The encoded protein is CASSEGYRGGSGANVLTF.

The gene calls are TRBV6-5 and TRBJ2-7; D possibly matches TRBD1 or TRBD2 (5 bases each). V was trimmed by 6 bases and J by 0 bases, leaving 15 bases between them. The CDR3 runs to 15 residues. Germline loops: CDR1 MNHEY, CDR2 SVGAGI. The CDR3 spells CASSTGPPSSYEQYF. CDR3 sequence (DNA): TGTGCCAGCAGCACGGGACCCCCGAGCTCCTACGAGCAGTACTTC.